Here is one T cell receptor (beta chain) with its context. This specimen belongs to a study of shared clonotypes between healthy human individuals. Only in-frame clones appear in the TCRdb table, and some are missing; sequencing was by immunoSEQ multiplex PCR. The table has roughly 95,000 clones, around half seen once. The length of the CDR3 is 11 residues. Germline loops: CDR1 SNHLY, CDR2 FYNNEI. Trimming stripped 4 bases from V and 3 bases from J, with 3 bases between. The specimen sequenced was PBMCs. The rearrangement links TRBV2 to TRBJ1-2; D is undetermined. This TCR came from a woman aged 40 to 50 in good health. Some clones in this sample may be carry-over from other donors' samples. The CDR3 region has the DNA TGTGCCAGCAGTGCAGACTATGGCTACACCTTC. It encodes CASSADYGYTF.